These 5 T cell receptor beta chains originate from one sample sequenced in a study of blood T cell repertoires in COVID-19. Clones were sequenced by immunoSEQ multiplex PCR, and TCRdb holds only the in-frame ones, with some missing. The sample records more than 45,000 clones, 90% being singletons. Material: peripheral blood. These receptors originate from a human donor in a cohort sampled during active COVID-19.

The chain has TRBV24-1 and TRBJ2-3, with TRBD2 matching 9 bases. Germline trimming cut 4 bases from V and 0 bases from J; bases unmatched to any gene: 4. The CDR3 has 16 residues. Germline-derived CDR1 and CDR2 are KGHDR and SFDVKD. Here the CDR3 reads CATSDRLAASTDTQYF. The CDR3 DNA reads as TGTGCCACCAGTGACCGACTAGCGGCAAGCACAGATACGCAGTATTTT.

The table lists this clone with a count of one. The CDR3 nucleotides read TGCGCCAGCGGGAGGGGGGAGAACACTGAAGCTTTCTTT. This sequence encodes CASGRGENTEAFF. This chain uses TRBV5-1 with TRBJ1-1, with D perhaps matching TRBD1 (6 bases). The CDR3 covers 13 residues. Germline CDR1 reads SGHRS; CDR2 reads YFSETQ. Between the trimmed V and J ends, which lost 7 bases and 1 base, there was a span of 11 bases.

The chain links TRBV5-6 to TRBJ2-2, with unresolved D. Trimming stripped 0 bases from V and 7 bases from J, with 4 bases between. There are 12 residues in the CDR3. Germline V gene data show CDR1 as SGHDT and CDR2 as YYEEEE. The DNA for the CDR3 is TGTGCCAGCAGCTTGGCCAGCGGGGAGCTGTTTTTT. It translates to CASSLASGELFF.

V gene TRBV30 combines with J gene TRBJ1-5, with 8 positions matching TRBD1. The CDR3 extends over 14 amino acids. V gave up 0 bases and J gave up 7 bases; unmatched junction bases: 5. In germline, CDR1 is GTSNPN, CDR2 SVGIG (reference sequence). CDR3 coding DNA: TGTGCCTGGAGTGTCCGGACAGGGAGACAGCCCCAGCATTTT. It encodes CAWSVRTGRQPQHF.

Sample share makes this clone medium-sized (0.01 to 0.1%). The chain joins TRBV7-9 to TRBJ1-1; the D is unclear. CDR1 and CDR2 from the germline V gene are SEHNR and FQNEAQ (reference sequence). V was clipped by 1 base and J by 0 bases, with 6 bases between them. CDR3 length: 14 amino acids. The CDR3 protein is CASSLGTLNTEAFF. DNA of the CDR3: TGTGCCAGCAGCTTAGGCACACTGAACACTGAAGCTTTCTTT.